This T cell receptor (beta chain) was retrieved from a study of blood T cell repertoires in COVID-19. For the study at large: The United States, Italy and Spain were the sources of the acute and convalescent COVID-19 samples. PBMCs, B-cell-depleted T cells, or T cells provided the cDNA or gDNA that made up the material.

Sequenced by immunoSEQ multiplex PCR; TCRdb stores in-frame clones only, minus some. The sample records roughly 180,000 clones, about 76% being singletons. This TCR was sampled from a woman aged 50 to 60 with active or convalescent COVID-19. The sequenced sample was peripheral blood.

In DNA form, the CDR3 reads TGTGCCAGCAGCGGCCGGGGGGACTCTCTGGGCGAGCAGTACTTC. It translates to CASSGRGDSLGEQYF. The rearrangement uses TRBV9 and TRBJ2-7; 7 bases are shared with TRBD2. This CDR3 spans 15 amino acids. J lost 6 bases, V lost 3 bases, and 12 bases had no gene match. Germline CDR1 SGDLS, CDR2 YYNGEE.